This is a list of T cell receptor beta chains from one sample in a study of blood T cell repertoires in COVID-19. Here immunoSEQ multiplex PCR was the method, and the copy in TCRdb shows in-frame clones only, minus some. The data show 230,000 or so clones, approximately 80% seen once. The sequencing sample was made of peripheral blood. The receptors were gathered from a woman aged 40 to 50 who had recovered from COVID-19. Each CDR3 is given with its conserved first and last residue. D genes are given only for firm matches. Rows may omit the clone size; those that give it use once, few, many or a size class.

d_call,clone_size,j_call,v_call,cdr3_aa,cdr3_nt
-,-,TRBJ1-1,TRBV10-3,CAISVGGVAAEAFF,TGTGCCATCAGTGTAGGGGGGGTCGCGGCAGAAGCTTTCTTT
-,-,TRBJ1-4,TRBV9,CASSVTPTNEKLFF,TGTGCCAGCAGCGTAACACCAACTAATGAAAAACTGTTTTTT
-,few,TRBJ1-2,TRBV5-1,CASSRRWQASNYGYTF,TGCGCCAGCAGCCGACGGTGGCAGGCCAGCAACTATGGCTACACCTTC
-,-,TRBJ1-5,TRBV15,CATSTGDGRSNQPQHF,TGTGCCACCAGCACCGGGGATGGTCGGAGCAATCAGCCCCAGCATTTT
-,-,TRBJ1-4,TRBV6-1,CASSEAGGQGWEKLFF,TGTGCCAGCAGTGAAGCGGGGGGGCAGGGCTGGGAAAAACTGTTTTTT
-,-,TRBJ1-1,TRBV7-3,CASSSTGSGTEAFF,TGTGCCAGCAGCTCTACTGGCTCGGGCACTGAAGCTTTCTTT
TRBD1,-,TRBJ1-6,TRBV2,CASNGQGRGFNSPLHF,TGTGCCAGCAATGGACAGGGACGAGGGTTTAATTCACCCCTCCACTTT
-,-,TRBJ1-1,TRBV18,CASSPGLTGPHTEAFF,TGTGCCAGCTCACCAGGGTTAACAGGCCCCCACACTGAAGCTTTCTTT
-,-,TRBJ2-7,TRBV19,CASSIAYDYEQYF,TGTGCCAGTAGTATCGCCTACGACTACGAGCAGTACTTC
TRBD1,-,TRBJ1-6,TRBV3-1/TRBV3-2,CASSPRGDYNSPLHF,TGTGCCAGCAGCCCCAGGGGGGACTATAATTCACCCCTCCACTTT
-,-,TRBJ1-5,TRBV7-8,CASSPTGTRNQPQHF,TGTGCCAGCAGCCCTACAGGGACGCGCAATCAGCCCCAGCATTTT
-,few,TRBJ1-5,TRBV6-2/TRBV6-3,CASSYSRQTPQHF,TGTGCCAGCAGTTACTCCCGACAGACTCCCCAGCATTTT
TRBD1,-,TRBJ1-2,TRBV5-1,CASSAGGTALYGYTF,TGCGCCAGCAGCGCGGGGGGGACAGCACTCTATGGCTACACCTTC
-,-,TRBJ1-2,TRBV6-5,CASSTGLGGDGYTF,TGTGCCAGCAGTACAGGCCTCGGGGGAGATGGCTACACCTTC
-,-,TRBJ2-1,TRBV2,CASREGSYNEQFF,TGTGCCAGCAGAGAGGGCTCCTACAATGAGCAGTTCTTC
-,few,TRBJ2-3,TRBV3-1/TRBV3-2,CASKASEKTDTQYF,TGTGCCAGCAAAGCTAGCGAGAAAACAGATACGCAGTATTTT
-,-,TRBJ1-2,TRBV19,CASSMGGNYGYTF,TGTGCCAGTAGTATGGGGGGGAACTATGGCTACACCTTC
-,-,TRBJ2-5,TRBV21-1,CASSSRRTQYF,TGTGCCAGCAGCAGTAGAAGGACCCAGTACTTC
-,-,TRBJ1-2,TRBV4-3,CASSQAPDSYGYTF,TGCGCCAGCAGCCAAGCCCCGGACAGCTATGGCTACACCTTC
-,-,TRBJ1-5,TRBV19,CASTQKPGQDSNQPQHF,TGTGCCAGTACTCAAAAACCGGGACAAGATAGCAATCAGCCCCAGCATTTT
-,-,TRBJ1-1,TRBV6-1,CASSEFLGQNTEAFF,TGTGCCAGCAGTGAATTCCTGGGGCAGAACACTGAAGCTTTCTTT
TRBD1,-,TRBJ1-2,TRBV5-1,CASSQTGGQQDYGYTF,TGCGCCAGCAGCCAGACAGGGGGCCAGCAAGATTATGGCTACACCTTC
-,-,TRBJ1-2,TRBV5-1,CASKVSEANYGYTF,TGCGCCAGCAAGGTGTCGGAGGCAAACTATGGCTACACCTTC
TRBD1,-,TRBJ1-5,TRBV6-6,CASSLYNRGSNQPQHF,TGTGCCAGCAGCCTCTATAACAGGGGTAGCAATCAGCCCCAGCATTTT
TRBD2,few,TRBJ2-5,TRBV4-2,CASSQEFQGGGVQETQYF,TGTGCCAGCAGCCAAGAATTCCAGGGCGGGGGGGTTCAAGAGACCCAGTACTTC